This TCR beta chain was identified in a study of cytomegalovirus exposure and HLA in healthy donors. Libraries were prepared by immunoSEQ multiplex PCR; TCRdb keeps only in-frame clonotypes and omits some of them. The sample records some 69,000 clones, over 95% being singletons. Germline assignment: CDR1 SEHNR and CDR2 FQNEAQ (reference sequence). This CDR3 is 15 amino acids long. V lost 4 bases, J lost 7 bases, and 9 bases stayed unmatched. The sample holds one count of this clone. This TCR was sampled from a woman under 30 in good health and CMV-seropositive. This rearrangement joins TRBV7-9 to TRBJ1-4; 7 positions match TRBD1. The sequenced sample was PBMCs. In DNA form, the CDR3 reads TGTGCCAGCAGCTCGACAGGGCTCTTCGGTGAAAAACTGTTTTTT. Translation gives CASSSTGLFGEKLFF.